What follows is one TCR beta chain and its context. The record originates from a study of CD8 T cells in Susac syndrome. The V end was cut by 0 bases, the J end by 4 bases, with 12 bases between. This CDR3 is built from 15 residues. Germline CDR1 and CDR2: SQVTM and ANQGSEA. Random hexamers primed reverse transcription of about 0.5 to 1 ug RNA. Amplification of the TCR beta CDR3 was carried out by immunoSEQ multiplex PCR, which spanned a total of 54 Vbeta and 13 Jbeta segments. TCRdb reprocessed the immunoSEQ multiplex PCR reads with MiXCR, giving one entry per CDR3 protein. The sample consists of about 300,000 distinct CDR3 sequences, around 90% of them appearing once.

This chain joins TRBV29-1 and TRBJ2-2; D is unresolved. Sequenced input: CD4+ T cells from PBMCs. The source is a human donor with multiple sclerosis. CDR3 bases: TGCAGCGTTGAAGATGCTCGCCACGGCACCGGGGAGCTGTTTTTT. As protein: CSVEDARHGTGELFF.